The 30 T cell receptor beta chains presented below share a single source sample, sequenced in a study of Ad26.COV2.S vaccination and SARS-CoV-2 variants. Treatment denoted: some 20 received Ad26.COV2.S at low or high dose, single or two shots; 5 received placebo; per-sample allocation not given. Day 63 after the first injection of vaccine or placebo was the sampling time. Here immunoSEQ multiplex PCR was the method, and the copy in TCRdb shows in-frame clones only, minus some. Among 250,000 or so clones, around nine tenths were seen once, and the ten largest hold 2.9%. Sample: peripheral blood, taken in a trial of Ad26.COV2.S vaccine versus placebo. The receptors derive from a person aged 18-60 years who received the Ad26.COV2.S COVID-19 vaccine or a placebo.

This chain connects TRBV3-1 (or the pseudogene TRBV3-2) to TRBJ2-1; D remains ambiguous. Trimming stripped 4 bases from V and 0 bases from J, with 10 bases between. The CDR3 length is 15 residues. Germline V lookup: CDR1 LGHDT, CDR2 YNNKEL (reference sequence). CDR3: CASSPLGSSYNEQFF. The CDR3 DNA is TGTGCCAGCAGCCCCCTCGGTAGCTCCTACAATGAGCAGTTCTTC.

This sequence joins TRBV18 and TRBJ2-1; 8 positions agree with TRBD2. This CDR3 contains 17 residues. The junction had 8 bases not matched to a gene; V was cut back by 4 bases and J by 0 bases. The germline gives CDR1 KGHSH, CDR2 LQKENI. This CDR3 reads CASSLTNLAGSYNEQFF. The CDR3 nucleotides read TGTGCCAGCTCACTCACTAATCTAGCGGGCTCCTACAATGAGCAGTTCTTC.

The V call is TRBV10-1, the J call TRBJ1-1; 9 bases are shared with TRBD1. The junction had 8 bases not matched to a gene; V was cut back by 2 bases and J by 1 base. Germline V gives CDR1 WNHNN, CDR2 SYGVQD (reference sequence). This CDR3 contains 17 residues. Here the CDR3 DNA reads TGCGCCAGCAGTGAGCCACCGGGACAGGGACCGAACACTGAAGCTTTCTTT. It specifies CASSEPPGQGPNTEAFF.

The chain combines TRBV2 with TRBJ1-3; D gene uncertain. In germline, CDR1 is SNHLY, CDR2 FYNNEI. CDR3 length: 14 amino acids. V lost 7 bases, J lost 0 bases, and 10 bases lay in between. In nucleotides, the CDR3 is TGTGCCAGCAAGCAGGAAACCTCTGGAAACACCATATATTTT. It translates to CASKQETSGNTIYF.

The chain is built from TRBV11-2 and TRBJ2-1; either TRBD1 or TRBD2 may supply D (6 bases each). The V end was cut by 0 bases, the J end by 9 bases, with 15 bases between. The CDR3 loop spans 15 amino acids. From germline, CDR1 is SGHAT and CDR2 FQNNGV. Here the CDR3 reads CASSLDHIRGAEQFF. The CDR3 DNA reads as TGTGCCAGCAGCTTAGATCATATTAGGGGGGCTGAGCAGTTCTTC.

The count of this clone is one. The V call is TRBV6-6, the J call TRBJ2-7; 9 nucleotides agree with TRBD1. Per germline, CDR1 MNHNY and CDR2 SVGAGI (reference sequence). The CDR3 totals 15 residues. Losses at the gene ends were 0 bases for V and 6 bases for J; bases not matched to a gene: 6. Here the CDR3 reads CASSYSTGGNSEQYF. In DNA form, the CDR3 reads TGTGCCAGCAGTTACTCGACAGGGGGGAACTCCGAGCAGTACTTC.

This chain joins TRBV7-9 and TRBJ2-1; D not certain. V lost 1 base to trimming and J lost 7 bases, with 8 bases between them. Germline lookup yields CDR1 SEHNR and CDR2 FQNEAQ (reference sequence). The length of the CDR3 is 13 residues. The CDR3 DNA is TGTGCCAGCAGCTTAGACTGGGGAAATGAGCAGTTCTTC. It codes for CASSLDWGNEQFF.

This chain connects TRBV5-6 to TRBJ2-2; TRBD2 agrees at 10 bases. Germline-derived CDR1 and CDR2 are SGHDT and YYEEEE. CDR3 size: 17 residues. The V segment lost 1 base and the J segment 5 bases; nucleotides outside the gene matches: 8. This CDR3 reads CASSLTPPSGRTGELFF. The CDR3 DNA sequence: TGTGCCAGCAGCTTGACCCCCCCTAGCGGGAGAACCGGGGAGCTGTTTTTT.

V is TRBV18 and J is TRBJ2-3; tentative D call: TRBD2 (7 bases). Looked up from germline, CDR1 is KGHSH and CDR2 is LQKENI. The CDR3 has 18 amino acids. Trimming left V 3 bases short and J 3 bases short, with 22 bases between. CDR3 residues: CASSPRTGGRLSTDTQYF. CDR3 nucleotides: TGTGCCAGCTCACCTAGAACGGGGGGCCGGTTATCGACAGATACGCAGTATTTT.

This clone was seen a few times. The chain uses TRBV4-2 and TRBJ2-3; D remains ambiguous. The V end was cut by 2 bases, the J end by 1 base, with 19 bases between. Per the germline V gene, CDR1 is LGHNA and CDR2 is YNFKEQ. CDR3 length: 18 amino acids. The CDR3 DNA sequence: TGTGCCAGCAGCCAAACCCACCTCGGCGGTGGCCGCACAGATACGCAGTATTTT. It encodes CASSQTHLGGGRTDTQYF.

With respect to this clone: At one of its ends the junction is not consistent with the germline gene, which may arise from a read error. V and J are TRBV18 and TRBJ2-2, with a weak D call TRBD2 (6 bases). This CDR3 region has 15 residues. Germline V gene lookup returns CDR1 KGHSH and CDR2 LQKENI. CDR3 in amino acids: CASSPAGSNTGELFF. Written as DNA, the CDR3 is TGTGCCAGCTCACCGGCGGGGTCGAATACCGGGGAGCTGTTTTTT. Full variable domain (remainder filled in from reference TRBV18 and TRBJ2-2): NAGVMQNPRHLVRRRGQEARLRCSPMKGHSHVYWYRQLPEEGLKFMVYLQKENIIDESGMPKERFSAEFPKEGPSILRIQQVVRGDSAAYFCASSPAGSNTGELFFGEGSRLTVL.

The chain links TRBV18 to TRBJ2-7, with D perhaps matching TRBD1 (6 bases). Trimming took off 8 bases at V and 3 bases at J, with 14 bases between the two ends. The CDR3 runs to 13 residues. The V gene's germline CDR1 is KGHSH and CDR2 LQKENI. CDR3 DNA sequence: TGTGCCAGCGCAACATCACAGGGCTACGAGCAGTACTTC. Its protein is CASATSQGYEQYF. Using reference TRBV18 and TRBJ2-7 for the parts outside the CDR3, the full variable domain is NAGVMQNPRHLVRRRGQEARLRCSPMKGHSHVYWYRQLPEEGLKFMVYLQKENIIDESGMPKERFSAEFPKEGPSILRIQQVVRGDSAAYFCASATSQGYEQYFGPGTRLTVT.

This clone was counted between two and nine times. This sequence joins TRBV5-1 and TRBJ1-4; 7 nucleotides align to TRBD1. V dropped 4 bases and J dropped 6; count of bases not matched to a gene: 6. Germline CDR1 reads SGHRS; CDR2 reads YFSETQ. The CDR3 is made up of 14 amino acids. The CDR3 DNA follows: TGCGCCAGCAGCCTCGCAGGGGGTGATGAAAAACTGTTTTTT. Translation: CASSLAGGDEKLFF.

The chain couples TRBV6-5 to TRBJ2-5; D call uncertain. From germline, CDR1 is MNHEY and CDR2 SVGAGI. This CDR3 is built from 15 residues. Trimming cost V 5 bases and J 1 base, with 14 bases left between them. DNA of the CDR3: TGTGCCAGCAGTCAGAGCCGGCTCAGCCAAGAGACCCAGTACTTC. Protein product: CASSQSRLSQETQYF.

V is TRBV30 and J is TRBJ1-4, with 9 positions matching TRBD1. Per the germline V gene, CDR1 is GTSNPN and CDR2 is SVGIG (reference sequence). This CDR3 region has 14 residues. With 3 bases clipped from V and 7 bases from J, the junction kept 6 bases outside the gene matches. CDR3 residues: CAWRPGQGGEKLFF. The CDR3 DNA is TGTGCCTGGAGGCCGGGACAGGGAGGTGAAAAACTGTTTTTT.

V usage is TRBV9 and J usage is TRBJ1-1; tentative D call: TRBD1 (5 bases). In germline, CDR1 is SGDLS, CDR2 YYNGEE. Trimming took off 3 bases at V and 3 bases at J, with 15 bases between the two ends. The length of the CDR3 is 15 residues. The CDR3 DNA follows: TGTGCCAGCAGCGCCCGACAAGGGACGGACACTGAAGCTTTCTTT. Protein sequence: CASSARQGTDTEAFF.

CDR3 sequence: CASSPTGADNEKLFF. CDR3 sequence (DNA): TGTGCCAGCAGCCCGACAGGGGCGGATAATGAAAAACTGTTTTTT. The chain employs TRBV7-3 and TRBJ1-4; TRBD1 matches at 8 bases. After removal of 5 bases from V and 4 bases from J, the junction contained 6 bases not matched to a gene. This CDR3 has 15 residues. The germline V gene encodes CDR1 SGHTA and CDR2 FQGTGA.

The rearrangement links TRBV2 to TRBJ2-5, with 9 nucleotides matching TRBD1. Germline assignment: CDR1 SNHLY and CDR2 FYNNEI. The junction had 6 bases not matched to a gene; V was cut back by 7 bases and J by 3 bases. This CDR3 contains 14 residues. The CDR3 sequence is CASNTGTGKETQYF. The DNA for the CDR3 is TGTGCCAGCAATACCGGGACAGGGAAAGAGACCCAGTACTTC.

The V and J genes are TRBV5-1 and TRBJ2-2; D ambiguous. CDR3 size: 14 residues. The germline CDR1 and CDR2 sequences are SGHRS and YFSETQ. The germline V and J ends were trimmed by 0 bases and 5 bases, with 8 bases remaining between them. The DNA for the CDR3 is TGCGCCAGCAGCTTGGCCACGACGACCGGGGAGCTGTTTTTT. Translation gives CASSLATTTGELFF.

V is TRBV5-5 and J is TRBJ2-6, with D uncertain. V was cut by 2 bases and J by 0 bases, with 3 bases left in between. This CDR3 is 14 amino acids long. Germline V CDR1 and CDR2: SGHKS, YYEKEE (reference sequence). DNA of the CDR3: TGTGCCAGCAGCTTAAGCTCTGGGGCCAACGTCCTGACTTTC. It translates to CASSLSSGANVLTF.

This chain links TRBV7-2 with TRBJ2-3; 15 bases match TRBD2. After removal of 5 bases from V and 2 bases from J, the junction contained 2 bases not matched to a gene. This CDR3 is built from 16 residues. Germline V gives CDR1 SGHTA, CDR2 FQGNSA. The CDR3 nucleotides read TGTGCCAGCAGCGGACTAGCGGGAGGGATCACAGATACGCAGTATTTT. Amino acids: CASSGLAGGITDTQYF. Filled out from reference TRBV7-2 and TRBJ2-3, the complete variable domain reads GAGVSQSPSNKVTEKGKDVELRCDPISGHTALYWYRQSLGQGLEFLIYFQGNSAPDKSGLPSDRFSAERTGGSVSTLTIQRTQQEDSAVYLCASSGLAGGITDTQYFGPGTRLTVL.

This clone was recorded once. The rearrangement links TRBV14 to TRBJ2-1; D is perhaps TRBD1 (7 bases). The CDR3 sequence is 15 residues long. Germline CDR1 and CDR2: SGHDN and FVKESK. Deletions cut 4 bases from V and 13 bases from J, with 23 bases between. CDR3 protein: CASSLLSGGIGNQFF. CDR3 coding DNA: TGTGCCAGCAGCCTCCTCTCAGGGGGGATTGGAAACCAGTTCTTC.

This sequence joins TRBV24-1 and TRBJ2-5, with TRBD1 matching 7 bases. This CDR3 comprises 13 residues. The germline V gene encodes CDR1 KGHDR and CDR2 SFDVKD. V lost 9 bases, J lost 5 bases, and 8 bases stayed unmatched. Here the CDR3 DNA reads TGTGCCACCGGGGACAGTCCTGTTGAGACCCAGTACTTC. It translates to CATGDSPVETQYF.

J is TRBJ1-3 and V is TRBV20-1; D unclear. Germline CDR1 is DFQATT and CDR2 is SNEGSKA (reference sequence). The CDR3 is made up of 16 amino acids. V was clipped by 3 bases and J by 0 bases, with 15 bases between them. This CDR3 reads CSASKVTGGSGNTIYF. Here the CDR3 DNA reads TGCAGTGCTAGTAAGGTCACGGGTGGCTCTGGAAACACCATATATTTT.

V and J are TRBV19 and TRBJ1-4, with a tentative D call TRBD1 (5 bases). Trimming pared 5 bases from V and 8 bases from J, leaving 15 bases between. Germline loops: CDR1 LNHDA, CDR2 SQIVND (reference sequence). The CDR3 has 14 amino acids. The CDR3 DNA reads as TGTGCCAGTAGTCCTGGGGGAGACGTGGAAAAACTGTTTTTT. This sequence encodes CASSPGGDVEKLFF.

The chain is built from TRBV28 and TRBJ1-1; D is possibly TRBD1 (6 bases). Germline V gene lookup returns CDR1 MDHEN and CDR2 SYDVKM. CDR3 length: 14 residues. The V and J ends lost 7 bases and 2 bases respectively, with 14 bases between them. CDR3: CASNPPTGNTEAFF. The CDR3 coding sequence is TGTGCCAGCAACCCGCCGACAGGCAACACTGAAGCTTTCTTT. The whole variable domain, filled in from reference TRBV28 and TRBJ1-1, reads DVKVTQSSRYLVKRTGEKVFLECVQDMDHENMFWYRQDPGLGLRLIYFSYDVKMKEKGDIPEGYSVSREKKERFSLILESASTNQTSMYLCASNPPTGNTEAFFGQGTRLTVV.

The chain employs TRBV4-1 and TRBJ2-6; D ambiguous. This CDR3 comprises 16 residues. The germline gives CDR1 MGHRA, CDR2 YSYEKL. Deletions cut 3 bases from V and 7 bases from J, with 16 bases between. The CDR3 region is CASSHPALVRANVLTF. The CDR3 DNA sequence: TGCGCCAGCAGCCACCCCGCTTTGGTTCGAGCCAACGTCCTGACTTTC.

J is TRBJ1-6 and V is TRBV5-6, with 10 bases fitting TRBD1. The CDR3 spans 14 residues. Germline loops: CDR1 SGHDT, CDR2 YYEEEE. Trimming removed 4 bases from V and 7 bases from J; junction bases left unmatched: 2. The DNA for the CDR3 is TGTGCCAGCAGCCGGGACAGGGGAAATTCACCCCTCCACTTT. This gives the protein CASSRDRGNSPLHF. The full variable domain, completed using reference TRBV5-6 and TRBJ1-6, is DAGVTQSPTHLIKTRGQQVTLRCSPKSGHDTVSWYQQALGQGPQFIFQYYEEEERQRGNFPDRFSGHQFPNYSSELNVNALLLGDSALYLCASSRDRGNSPLHFGNGTRLTVT.

The rearrangement joins TRBV6-1 to TRBJ1-1, with D possibly TRBD1 on 5 matching bases. Germline CDR1 MNHNS, CDR2 SASEGT. Trimming removed 3 bases from V and 5 bases from J, with 10 bases in between. This CDR3 is 13 amino acids long. CDR3 region: CASSEDTVTEAFF. The CDR3 DNA sequence: TGTGCCAGCAGTGAGGACACCGTAACTGAAGCTTTCTTT.

The rearrangement links TRBV5-6 to TRBJ2-1; 12 nucleotides match TRBD2. The junction had 8 bases not matched to a gene; V was cut back by 3 bases and J by 4 bases. Per the germline V gene, CDR1 is SGHDT and CDR2 is YYEEEE. This CDR3 spans 17 amino acids. CDR3 sequence: CASSSSWTSGMYNEQFF. The CDR3 DNA follows: TGTGCCAGCAGCTCCTCCTGGACTAGCGGGATGTACAATGAGCAGTTCTTC.